Each of the 9 T cell receptor beta chains below was sequenced from the same sample in a study of T cell clonality in common variable immunodeficiency. Clones were read by immunoSEQ multiplex PCR, and TCRdb kept only the in-frame ones, dropping some. Found here are 45,000 to 70,000 clones, no singletons; the ten largest cover around 5.4%. Specimen: peripheral blood mononuclear cells. Receptors originate from a person aged 18 to 75 in good health.

This clone occurred many times. Incomplete CDR3 DNA: TGTGCCAGCAGTGAAGCGTGGATCCAGGGAGGCGGCAAAAACATT. This codes for CASSEAWIQGGGKNI. The whole CDR3 is CASSEAWIQGGGKNIQYF. V and J are TRBV6-1 and TRBJ2-4; D may be TRBD2 (6 bases). Read coverage stops 3 residues before the CDR3 terminus; the germline J gene supplies the remainder. Trimming stripped 0 bases from V and 3 bases from J, with 18 bases between. The germline gives CDR1 MNHNS, CDR2 SASEGT. This CDR3 region has 18 residues.

The table lists this clone with a few counts. The read gets to within 3 residues of the CDR3 end, and the germline J gene fills in the rest. The V gene is TRBV7-9, the J gene TRBJ1-1, with TRBD1 matching 7 bases. J was trimmed by 4 bases and V by 4 bases; bases with no gene match: 3. This CDR3 region has 13 residues. Germline V gives CDR1 SEHNR, CDR2 FQNEAQ (reference sequence). CDR3 DNA, as far as it was read: TGTGCCAGCAGCTCACAGGGGTCCACTGAA. Translation gives CASSSQGSTE. The full CDR3 reads CASSSQGSTEAFF. The variable domain in full, with the rest retrieved from reference TRBV7-9 and TRBJ1-1, is DTGVSQNPRHKITKRGQNVTFRCDPISEHNRLYWYRQTLGQGPEFLTYFQNEAQLEKSRLLSDRFSAERPKGSFSTLEIQRTEQGDSAMYLCASSSQGSTEAFFGQGTRLTVV.

This clone appeared many times. The read halts 3 residues ahead of the CDR3 end, with the missing end drawn from the germline J gene. The V call is TRBV7-2, the J call TRBJ2-5; 10 nucleotides align to TRBD2. The CDR3 is made up of 15 amino acids. V lost 4 bases and J lost 1; bases outside the gene matches: 3. Germline CDR1 is SGHTA and CDR2 is FQGNSA. The CDR3 reads CASSSTSGIQETQYF. Incomplete CDR3 DNA: TGTGCCAGCAGCTCCACTAGCGGGATCCAAGAGACC.

This clone showed up many times. The missing CDR3 end, 3 residues past where the read stops, is filled in from the germline J gene. The V call is TRBV7-2, the J call TRBJ2-1, with D possibly matching TRBD2 (5 bases). The V end was cut by 5 bases, the J end by 0 bases, with 11 bases between. This CDR3 comprises 15 residues. CDR1 is SGHTA and CDR2 is FQGNSA in the germline V gene. The CDR3 region is CASSPTAGSYNEQFF. CDR3 DNA, as far as it was read: TGTGCCAGCAGCCCCACTGCGGGCTCCTACAATGAG.

This clone was found many times. Read coverage stops 3 residues before the CDR3 terminus; the germline J gene supplies the remainder. V usage is TRBV20-1 and J usage is TRBJ1-2; D is ambiguous. Germline assignment: CDR1 DFQATT and CDR2 SNEGSKA (reference sequence). The germline V and J ends were trimmed by 3 bases and 4 bases, with 6 bases remaining between them. The CDR3 runs 11 residues. CDR3 sequence reads: CSARASYGYTF. The covered CDR3 bases are TGCAGTGCTAGGGCCAGCTATGGC.

This clone was detected ten times or more. The observed sequence ends 3 residues before the CDR3 terminus, with the missing tail filled in from the germline J gene. This sequence joins TRBV5-4 and TRBJ2-3; D ambiguous. Germline V lookup: CDR1 SGHNT, CDR2 YYREEE (reference sequence). Between the trimmed V and J ends, which lost 1 base and 6 bases, there was a span of 6 bases. The CDR3 runs to 12 residues. The CDR3 bases that were read are TGTGCCAGCAGCTTGTTTATGGATACG. Protein product: CASSLFMDT. The full CDR3 is CASSLFMDTQYF.

Notes on this clone: Read data end 3 residues before the CDR3 end; the end is taken from the germline J gene. V gene TRBV7-2 combines with J gene TRBJ2-1; unclear D gene. The germline CDR1 and CDR2 sequences are SGHTA and FQGNSA. The V gene lost 2 bases and the J gene lost 1 base, with 9 bases spanning the gap. The CDR3 is 15 residues long. CDR3 amino acids: CASSLSGRSYNEQFF. The sequenced part of the CDR3 DNA is TGTGCCAGCAGCTTATCGGGTAGATCCTACAATGAG.

This clone was seen many times. The missing CDR3 end, 3 residues past where the read stops, is filled in from the germline J gene. The chain employs TRBV5-5 and TRBJ1-5; D is possibly TRBD1 (6 bases). This CDR3 contains 15 residues. Germline-derived CDR1 and CDR2 are SGHKS and YYEKEE (reference sequence). Trimming stripped 4 bases from V and 0 bases from J, with 11 bases between. CDR3 sequence: CASSGGQFSNQPQHF. The part of the CDR3 DNA that was read is TGTGCCAGCAGCGGAGGACAGTTTAGCAATCAGCCC.

This clone has ten or more counts. Read coverage stops 3 residues before the CDR3 terminus; the germline J gene supplies the remainder. The chain has TRBV5-1 and TRBJ2-3; the D is unclear. The CDR3 is 13 residues long. V dropped 0 bases and J dropped 3 bases, with 5 bases sitting between them. Germline V gives CDR1 SGHRS, CDR2 YFSETQ. CDR3 in amino acids: CASSLGQTDTQYF. Incomplete CDR3 DNA: TGCGCCAGCAGCTTGGGACAAACAGATACG.